This T cell receptor beta chain emerged from a study of T-cell reconstitution after alpha-beta-depleted transplantation in children. TCRbeta library preparation incorporated unique molecular identifiers. TCRdb passed the PCR reads through MiXCR, listing each CDR3 protein once. The sample has just over 950,000 distinct CDR3 sequences; roughly 29% are singletons. The CDR3 length is 15 residues. CDR1 is LGHDT, CDR2 YNNKEL, per germline (reference sequence). V lost 0 bases, J lost 6 bases, and 7 bases stayed unmatched. This sequence joins TRBV3-1 and TRBJ2-5, with TRBD2 matching over 7 bases. Specimen: PBMCs, mostly from graft donor cells, collected 360 days after TCRalphabeta/CD19-depleted stem cell transplant. The receptor was isolated from a boy less than two years old who had a stem cell transplant for SCID, so the T cells may come from the graft donor. CDR3 loop: CASSQEWEGPKTQYF. The CDR3, as DNA: TGTGCCAGCAGCCAAGAATGGGAGGGGCCGAAGACCCAGTACTTC.